The T cell receptor beta chain described here comes from a study of CD8 T cells in ankylosing spondylitis. Study-wide findings and caveats: Ankylosing spondylitis blood seemed to carry a telltale TCR beta motif made of roughly eight highly homologous variants. Significant enrichment of disease-linked clones was reportedly seen in matched ankylosing spondylitis synovial fluid. Past research had described some motif variants in reactive arthritis synovial fluid and blood.

MiXCR, applied by TCRdb to the 5' RACE reads, yields one record per CDR3 protein. The sample has hundreds of thousands of distinct CDR3 sequences, more than 9.5% seen once. As for this clonotype: Its antigen is undetermined.

Trimming cost V 4 bases and J 5 bases, with 12 bases left between them. The CDR3 length is 14 residues. Germline CDR1 is MRHNA and CDR2 is SNTAGT. The sequence derives from a male donor with ankylosing spondylitis. The sample taken for sequencing was blood, either unsorted or a sorted T cell fraction (not recorded which). The chain joins TRBV6-4 to TRBJ2-1; D is perhaps TRBD2 (5 bases). CDR3 in amino acids: CASSAVLGNNEQFF. CDR3 DNA sequence: TGTGCCAGCAGTGCCGTACTAGGAAACAATGAGCAGTTCTTC.